This T cell receptor (beta chain) was captured by sequencing in a study of CD8 T cells in Susac syndrome. Study-wide results and caveats: The study recognized that the number of individuals in its TCR sequencing and HLA analysis was relatively small.

Of note for this clonotype: The target antigen is unknown.

RNA totalling roughly 0.5 to 1 ug underwent reverse transcription with random hexamers. Multiplex PCR with immunoSEQ amplified the TCR beta CDR3 across 54 Vbeta and 13 Jbeta. TCRdb analysed the immunoSEQ multiplex PCR reads with MiXCR anew, one entry per CDR3 protein. This sample carries about 300,000 distinct CDR3 sequences, around nine tenths of them seen once, and the ten largest clones take approximately 0.2%. CD8+ and CD4+ T cells were negatively isolated; TEMRA cells were FACS-enriched. Trimming pared 8 bases from V and 4 bases from J, leaving 14 bases between. Germline values: CDR1 MNHEY, CDR2 SMNVEV (reference sequence). CDR3 length: 14 residues.

The V and J genes are TRBV27 and TRBJ2-2, with D tentatively TRBD1 (6 bases). The sample consisted of CD8+ T cells from PBMCs. This receptor was taken from a human donor with multiple sclerosis. For the CDR3, the DNA is TGTGCCAGCTTTACAGGGTTAGGCACCGGGGAGCTGTTTTTT. This sequence encodes CASFTGLGTGELFF.